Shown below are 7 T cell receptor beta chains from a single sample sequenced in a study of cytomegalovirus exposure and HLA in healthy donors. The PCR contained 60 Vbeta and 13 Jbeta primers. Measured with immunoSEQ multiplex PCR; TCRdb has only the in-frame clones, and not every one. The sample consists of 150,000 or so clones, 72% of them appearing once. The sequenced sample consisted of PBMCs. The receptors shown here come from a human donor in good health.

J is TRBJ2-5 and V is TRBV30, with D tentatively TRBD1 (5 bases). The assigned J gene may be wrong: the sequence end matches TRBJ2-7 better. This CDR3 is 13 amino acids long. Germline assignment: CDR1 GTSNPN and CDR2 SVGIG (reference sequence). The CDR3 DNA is TGTGCCTGGACTCTCTTCCAGGGAAACGAGCAGTACTTC. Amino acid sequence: CAWTLFQGNEQYF.

The DNA of the CDR3 is TGTGCCATCAGTGACCCCGGAGGGGCGGGGGAGACCCAGTACTTC. It specifies CAISDPGGAGETQYF. The genes are TRBV10-3 and TRBJ2-5; D is perhaps TRBD2 (6 bases). The V gene lost 3 bases and the J gene lost 5 bases, with 16 bases spanning the gap. Germline CDR1 reads ENHRY; CDR2 reads SYGVKD. The CDR3 is 15 amino acids.

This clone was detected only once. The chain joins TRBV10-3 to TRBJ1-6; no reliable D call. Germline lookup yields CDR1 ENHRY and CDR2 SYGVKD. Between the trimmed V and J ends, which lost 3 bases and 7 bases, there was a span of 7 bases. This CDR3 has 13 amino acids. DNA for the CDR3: TGTGCCATCAGTGAACAATTAAATTCACCCCTCCACTTT. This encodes CAISEQLNSPLHF.

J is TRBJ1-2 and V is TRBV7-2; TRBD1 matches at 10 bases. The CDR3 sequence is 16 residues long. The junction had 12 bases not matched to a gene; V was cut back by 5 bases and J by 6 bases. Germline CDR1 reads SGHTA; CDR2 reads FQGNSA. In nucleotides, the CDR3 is TGTGCCAGCAGCCCTAATTTAGGACAGGGGGTAGATGGCTACACCTTC. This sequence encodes CASSPNLGQGVDGYTF. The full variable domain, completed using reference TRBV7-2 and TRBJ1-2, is GAGVSQSPSNKVTEKGKDVELRCDPISGHTALYWYRQSLGQGLEFLIYFQGNSAPDKSGLPSDRFSAERTGGSVSTLTIQRTQQEDSAVYLCASSPNLGQGVDGYTFGSGTRLTVV.

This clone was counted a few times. CDR3 sequence (DNA): TGTGCCAGCAGCCCCCAAGCCGGGACAGGGATCAATAAAGATACGCAGTATTTT. Protein: CASSPQAGTGINKDTQYF. The V and J genes are TRBV7-8 and TRBJ2-3, with 9 bases identical to TRBD1. CDR3 length: 18 amino acids. Germline V CDR1 and CDR2: SGHVS, FQNEAQ. After removal of 5 bases from V and 5 bases from J, the junction contained 17 bases not matched to a gene.

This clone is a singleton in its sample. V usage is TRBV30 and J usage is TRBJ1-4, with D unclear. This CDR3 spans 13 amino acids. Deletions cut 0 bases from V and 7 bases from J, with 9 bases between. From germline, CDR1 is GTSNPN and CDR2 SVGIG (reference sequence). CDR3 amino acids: CAWSVTGSEKLFF. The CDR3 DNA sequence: TGTGCCTGGAGTGTAACCGGGAGTGAAAAACTGTTTTTT. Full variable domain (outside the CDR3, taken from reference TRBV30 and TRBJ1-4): SQTIHQWPATLVQPVGSPLSLECTVEGTSNPNLYWYRQAAGRGLQLLFYSVGIGQISSEVPQNLSASRPQDRQFILSSKKLLLSDSGFYLCAWSVTGSEKLFFGSGTQLSVL.

CDR3 in amino acids: CASSGPNRGEYEQYF. The CDR3 nucleotides read TGTGCCAGCAGTGGGCCTAACAGGGGGGAATACGAGCAGTACTTC. The chain combines TRBV27 with TRBJ2-7; 8 bases are shared with TRBD1. Germline lookup yields CDR1 MNHEY and CDR2 SMNVEV (reference sequence). CDR3 length: 15 amino acids. Germline trimming cut 5 bases from V and 4 bases from J; bases unmatched to any gene: 10.